The 14 T cell receptor beta chains presented below share a single source sample, sequenced in a study of a mutant IDH1 vaccine in newly diagnosed glioma (TCRdb year 2021). No antigen has been identified for these receptors. Sample time point, as interpreted from the label and publication: week 5, during vaccination. Each vaccine dose was 300 ug of a 20-mer mutant IDH1 peptide in Montanide, given subcutaneously with topical imiquimod. Preparation of the library involved the immunoSEQ multiplex PCR assay. Imported from immuneACCESS, the table was reduced by TCRdb to in-frame sequences with V and J called. These copies leave out some clones; in studies compared against another copy, an unresolved V gene accounts for under half, and the cause of the remainder is not known. The sample table lists 25,000 to 35,000 clones, roughly 90% of them with a count of one. About 18% of the sample is taken by the ten largest.

The specimen was PBMCs, collected from a glioma patient whose treatment included an IDH1 peptide vaccine. The source is a man younger than 30 with glioma.

The CDR3 coding sequence is TGTGCCAGCAGTGAGGGCGCAGCCATCACGACCGGGGAGCTGTTTTTT. Its translation: CASSEGAAITTGELFF. This chain uses TRBV25-1 with TRBJ2-2, with D hard to call. CDR1 and CDR2 (germline): MGHDK, SYGVNS. The CDR3 has 16 amino acids. V was shortened by 3 bases and J by 5 bases, with 16 bases between the two germline ends.

The V and J genes are TRBV5-7 and TRBJ1-1; D gene uncertain. TRBV5-7 is an ORF; its function is uncertain. There are 13 residues in the CDR3. The V gene lost 4 bases and the J gene lost 2 bases, with 9 bases spanning the gap. The CDR3 loop is CASSAAGNTEAFF. CDR3 DNA: TGTGCCAGCAGCGCTGCCGGAAACACTGAAGCTTTCTTT.

The chain is built from TRBV4-2 and TRBJ1-6; TRBD1 is a possible D gene (5 bases). Germline-derived CDR1 and CDR2 are LGHNA and YNFKEQ. This CDR3 region has 13 residues. Trimming stripped 1 base from V and 8 bases from J, with 6 bases between. CDR3 sequence: CASSQGGDSPLHF. DNA of the CDR3: TGTGCCAGCAGCCAAGGAGGGGATTCACCCCTCCACTTT.

This chain links TRBV28 with TRBJ2-7, with D uncertain. The CDR3 consists of 13 residues. Trimming took 6 bases from V and 4 from J, leaving 13 bases between them. Germline values: CDR1 MDHEN, CDR2 SYDVKM. The CDR3 DNA follows: TGTGCCAGCAGCCTAGAGAAACTATACGAGCAGTACTTC. Encoded protein: CASSLEKLYEQYF.

V gene TRBV14 combines with J gene TRBJ2-7; 8 bases are a match to TRBD1. Unmatched junction bases numbered 5, after V lost 7 bases and J lost 0 bases. CDR3 length: 14 amino acids. Germline CDR1 SGHDN, CDR2 FVKESK. The CDR3 DNA is TGTGCCAGCACGAACAGGGGGAACTCCTACGAGCAGTACTTC. Encoded protein: CASTNRGNSYEQYF.

This chain connects TRBV29-1 to TRBJ2-1, with a weak D call TRBD1 (6 bases). Germline CDR1 SQVTM, CDR2 ANQGSEA. This CDR3 is 14 amino acids long. The V gene lost 3 bases and the J gene lost 5 bases, with 14 bases spanning the gap. In DNA, the CDR3 is TGCAGCGTTGAGTCAGGGGCTATGGACAATGAGCAGTTCTTC. Translating it yields CSVESGAMDNEQFF.

The V call is TRBV15, the J call TRBJ1-4, with TRBD1 matching over 7 bases. CDR1 LNHNV and CDR2 YYDKDF come from the germline V gene (reference sequence). Unmatched junction bases numbered 8, after V lost 2 bases and J lost 8 bases. The CDR3 extends over 15 amino acids. CDR3 sequence: CATSRLTGNSEKLFF. CDR3 nucleotide sequence: TGTGCCACCAGCAGACTGACAGGGAATAGCGAAAAACTGTTTTTT.

The chain links TRBV4-1 to TRBJ2-7, with TRBD1 matching 7 bases. The junction had 4 bases not matched to a gene; V was cut back by 4 bases and J by 4 bases. Germline V CDR1 and CDR2: MGHRA, YSYEKL. CDR3 size: 13 residues. CDR3 coding DNA: TGCGCCAGCAGCCGGGACAGCGGTTACGAGCAGTACTTC. Amino acid sequence: CASSRDSGYEQYF.

The genes are TRBV29-1 and TRBJ2-1, with TRBD2 identical over 12 bases. Germline V gene data show CDR1 as SQVTM and CDR2 as ANQGSEA. J gave up 1 base and V 3 bases, and 10 bases lay outside the gene matches. The CDR3 is 18 residues long. The CDR3: CSVEGGLAGFRSYNEQFF. DNA of the CDR3: TGCAGCGTTGAGGGAGGACTAGCGGGATTTCGGTCCTACAATGAGCAGTTCTTC.

The chain couples TRBV5-8 to TRBJ1-2, with 10 nucleotides matching TRBD1. The junction had 10 bases not matched to a gene; V was cut back by 4 bases and J by 7 bases. The CDR3 contains 15 residues. Germline V gives CDR1 SGHTS, CDR2 YDEGEE. The CDR3 bases are TGTGCCAGCAGCCGGGAGGACAGGGGGAGAGGTGGCTACACCTTC. Residues: CASSREDRGRGGYTF.

The chain uses TRBV7-9 and TRBJ2-7; D is ambiguous. The germline gives CDR1 SEHNR, CDR2 FQNEAQ (reference sequence). V was shortened by 3 bases and J by 7 bases, with 16 bases between the two germline ends. There are 14 residues in the CDR3. CDR3 in DNA: TGTGCCAGCAGCTTGATCTCAGCCCACATGGAGCAGTACTTC. It is translated as CASSLISAHMEQYF.

V usage is TRBV4-3 and J usage is TRBJ1-1, with D perhaps matching TRBD1 (5 bases). This CDR3 region has 14 residues. Germline V gives CDR1 LGHNA, CDR2 YSLEER. The ends were cut back, 4 bases at V and 4 bases at J, with 13 bases in the middle. CDR3 sequence (DNA): TGCGCCAGCAGCCCACCGGGGCAGGGCACTGAAGCTTTCTTT. Amino acids: CASSPPGQGTEAFF.

The chain joins TRBV27 to TRBJ1-2, with a weak D call TRBD1 (6 bases). V shed 5 bases and J shed 4 bases, with 14 bases lying between them. This CDR3 spans 14 amino acids. CDR1 and CDR2 from the germline V gene are MNHEY and SMNVEV (reference sequence). The CDR3 region has the DNA TGTGCCAGCAGTGCAGACCCAGGGGTCTATGGCTACACCTTC. Its protein is CASSADPGVYGYTF.

This sequence joins TRBV29-1 and TRBJ1-2; TRBD1 agrees at 7 bases. Germline trimming cut 2 bases from V and 8 bases from J; bases unmatched to any gene: 11. Looked up from germline, CDR1 is SQVTM and CDR2 is ANQGSEA. CDR3 length: 14 amino acids. The CDR3 sequence: CSVESPGTVEGYTF. The CDR3 bases are TGCAGCGTTGAATCCCCCGGGACAGTAGAAGGCTACACCTTC.